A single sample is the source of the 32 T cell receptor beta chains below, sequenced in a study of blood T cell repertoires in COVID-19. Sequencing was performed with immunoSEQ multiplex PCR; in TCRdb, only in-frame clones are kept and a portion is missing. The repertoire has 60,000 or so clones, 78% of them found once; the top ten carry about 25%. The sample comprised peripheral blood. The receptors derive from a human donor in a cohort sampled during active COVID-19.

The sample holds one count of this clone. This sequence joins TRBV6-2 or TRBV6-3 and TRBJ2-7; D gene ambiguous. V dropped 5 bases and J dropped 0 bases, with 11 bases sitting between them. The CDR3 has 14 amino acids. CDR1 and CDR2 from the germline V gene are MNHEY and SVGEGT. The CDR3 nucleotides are TGTGCCAGCAGTAAATCAGGTCCCTCCTACGAGCAGTACTTC. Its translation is CASSKSGPSYEQYF.

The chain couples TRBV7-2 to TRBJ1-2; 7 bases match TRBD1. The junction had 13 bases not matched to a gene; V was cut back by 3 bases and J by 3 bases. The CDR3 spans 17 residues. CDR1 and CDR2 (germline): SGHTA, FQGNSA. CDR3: CASSLDGGTAIYYGYTF. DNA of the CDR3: TGTGCCAGCAGCTTGGACGGCGGGACAGCCATATACTATGGCTACACCTTC.

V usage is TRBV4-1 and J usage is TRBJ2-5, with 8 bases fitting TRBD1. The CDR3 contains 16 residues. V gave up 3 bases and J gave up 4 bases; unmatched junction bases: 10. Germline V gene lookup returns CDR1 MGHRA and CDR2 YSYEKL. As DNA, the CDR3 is TGCGCCAGCAGCCAGGGACAGGTTACCAAGAGAGAGACCCAGTACTTC. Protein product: CASSQGQVTKRETQYF.

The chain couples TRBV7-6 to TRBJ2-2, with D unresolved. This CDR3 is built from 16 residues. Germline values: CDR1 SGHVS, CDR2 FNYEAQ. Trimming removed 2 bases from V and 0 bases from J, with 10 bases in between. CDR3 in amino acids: CASSLKQFANTGELFF. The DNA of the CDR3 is TGTGCCAGCAGCTTAAAACAGTTCGCGAACACCGGGGAGCTGTTTTTT.

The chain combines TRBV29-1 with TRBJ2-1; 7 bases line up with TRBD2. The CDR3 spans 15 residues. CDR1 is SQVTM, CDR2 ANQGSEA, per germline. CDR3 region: CSTRGDSGQYNEQFF. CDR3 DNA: TGCAGTACGCGCGGGGATAGCGGGCAATACAATGAGCAGTTCTTC.

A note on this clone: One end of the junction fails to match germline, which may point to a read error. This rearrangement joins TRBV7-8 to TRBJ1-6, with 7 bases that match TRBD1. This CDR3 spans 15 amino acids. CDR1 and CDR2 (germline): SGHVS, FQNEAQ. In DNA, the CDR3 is TGTGCCAGCAGCCGAGGGGGGACAGAGAATTCAGCCCTCCACTTT. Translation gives CASSRGGTENSALHF. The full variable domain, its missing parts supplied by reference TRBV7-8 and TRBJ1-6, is GAGVSQSPRYKVAKRGQDVALRCDPISGHVSLFWYQQALGQGPEFLTYFQNEAQLDKSGLPSDRFFAERPEGSVSTLKIQRTQQEDSAVYLCASSRGGTENSALHFGNGTRLTVT.

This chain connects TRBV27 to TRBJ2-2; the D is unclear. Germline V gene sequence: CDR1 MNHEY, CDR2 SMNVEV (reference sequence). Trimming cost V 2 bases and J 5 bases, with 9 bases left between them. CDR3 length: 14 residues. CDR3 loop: CASSLLVDTGELFF. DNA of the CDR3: TGTGCCAGCAGTTTACTAGTGGATACCGGGGAGCTGTTTTTT.

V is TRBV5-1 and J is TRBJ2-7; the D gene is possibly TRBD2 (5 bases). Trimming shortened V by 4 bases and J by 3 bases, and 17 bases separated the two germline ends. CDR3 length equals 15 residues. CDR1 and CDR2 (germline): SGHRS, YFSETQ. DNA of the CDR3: TGCGCCAGCAGCCCGGCCTCTGCGGACTTCTACGAGCAGTACTTC. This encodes CASSPASADFYEQYF.

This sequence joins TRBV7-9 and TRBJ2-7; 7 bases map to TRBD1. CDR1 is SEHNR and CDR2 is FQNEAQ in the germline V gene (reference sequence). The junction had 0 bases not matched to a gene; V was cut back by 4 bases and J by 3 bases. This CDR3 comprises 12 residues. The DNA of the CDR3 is TGTGCCAGCAGCTGGACAGGCTACGAGCAGTACTTC. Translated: CASSWTGYEQYF.

CDR3 amino acids: CASSRGGGDRETQYF. The CDR3 DNA sequence: TGTGCCAGCAGCCGGGGAGGGGGGGATCGTGAGACCCAGTACTTC. The chain recombines TRBV4-2 with TRBJ2-5; tentatively, D is TRBD2 (7 bases). From germline, CDR1 is LGHNA and CDR2 YNFKEQ. This CDR3 region has 15 residues. Trimming took off 4 bases at V and 5 bases at J, with 17 bases between the two ends.

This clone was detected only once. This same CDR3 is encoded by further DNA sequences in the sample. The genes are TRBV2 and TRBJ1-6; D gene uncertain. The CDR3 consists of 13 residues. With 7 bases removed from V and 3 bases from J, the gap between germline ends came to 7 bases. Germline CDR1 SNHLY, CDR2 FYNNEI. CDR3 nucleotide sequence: TGTGCCAGCACAGACAACTATAATTCACCCCTCCACTTT. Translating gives CASTDNYNSPLHF.

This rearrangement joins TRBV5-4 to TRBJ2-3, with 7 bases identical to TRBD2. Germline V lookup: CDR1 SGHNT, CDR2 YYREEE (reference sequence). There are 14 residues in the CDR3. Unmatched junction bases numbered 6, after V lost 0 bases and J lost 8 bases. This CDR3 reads CASSLGGGVGTQYF. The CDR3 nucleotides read TGTGCCAGCAGCTTGGGGGGAGGGGTAGGTACGCAGTATTTT. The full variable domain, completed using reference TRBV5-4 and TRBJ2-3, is ETGVTQSPTHLIKTRGQQVTLRCSSQSGHNTVSWYQQALGQGPQFIFQYYREEENGRGNFPPRFSGLQFPNYSSELNVNALELDDSALYLCASSLGGGVGTQYFGPGTRLTVL.

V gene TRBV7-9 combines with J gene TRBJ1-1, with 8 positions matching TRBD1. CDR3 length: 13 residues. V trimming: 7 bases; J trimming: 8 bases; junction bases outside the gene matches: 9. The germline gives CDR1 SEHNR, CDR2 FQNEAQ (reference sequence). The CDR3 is CASNQPGGAEAFF. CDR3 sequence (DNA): TGTGCCAGCAATCAGCCAGGGGGCGCCGAAGCTTTCTTT.

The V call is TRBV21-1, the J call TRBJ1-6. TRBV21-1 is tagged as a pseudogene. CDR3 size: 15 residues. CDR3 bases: TGTGCCAGCAGCAAAGGCGGGCTCCATAATTCACCCCTCCACTTT. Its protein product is CASSKGGLHNSPLHF.

The CDR3: CSGQNSNQPQHF. The CDR3 DNA follows: TGCAGCGGGCAGAATAGCAATCAGCCCCAGCATTTT. This chain joins TRBV29-1 and TRBJ1-5; D is uncertain. The CDR3 loop spans 12 amino acids. Trimming left V 7 bases short and J 0 bases short, with 7 bases between. CDR1 and CDR2 (germline): SQVTM, ANQGSEA.

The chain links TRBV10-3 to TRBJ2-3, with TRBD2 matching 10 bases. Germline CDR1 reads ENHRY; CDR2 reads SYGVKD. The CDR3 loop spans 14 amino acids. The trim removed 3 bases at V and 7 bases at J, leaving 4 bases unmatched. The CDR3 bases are TGTGCCATCAGTGAACTAGCGGGAACTAATACGCAGTATTTT. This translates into CAISELAGTNTQYF.

The CDR3 DNA reads TGTGCCAGTAGTATACCGGGGACAGATACGCAGTATTTT. Amino acid sequence: CASSIPGTDTQYF. V and J are TRBV19 and TRBJ2-3; possibly TRBD2 for D (5 bases). The CDR3 loop spans 13 amino acids. Trimming removed 2 bases at V and 3 bases at J, with 6 bases between. CDR1 and CDR2 from the germline V gene are LNHDA and SQIVND (reference sequence).

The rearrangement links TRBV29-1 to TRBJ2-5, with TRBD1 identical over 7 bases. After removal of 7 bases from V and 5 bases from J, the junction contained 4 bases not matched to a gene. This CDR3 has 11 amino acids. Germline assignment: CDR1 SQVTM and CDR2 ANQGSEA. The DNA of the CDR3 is TGCAGCGGAAGACAGGGCGAGACCCAGTACTTC. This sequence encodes CSGRQGETQYF.

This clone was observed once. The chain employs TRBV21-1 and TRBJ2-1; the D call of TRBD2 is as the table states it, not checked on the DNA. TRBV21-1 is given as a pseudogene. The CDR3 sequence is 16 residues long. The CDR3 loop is CASSRGGLAGHNEQFF. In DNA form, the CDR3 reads TGTGCCAGCAGCAGGGGCGGACTAGCGGGCCACAATGAGCAGTTCTTC.

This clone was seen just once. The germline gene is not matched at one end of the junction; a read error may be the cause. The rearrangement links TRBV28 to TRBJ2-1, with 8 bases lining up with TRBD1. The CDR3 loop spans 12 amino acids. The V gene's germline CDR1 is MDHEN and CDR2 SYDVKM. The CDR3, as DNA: TGTGCCAGCAGTTTCAATGGCAGGGGGCCAGTCTTC. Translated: CASSFNGRGPVF.

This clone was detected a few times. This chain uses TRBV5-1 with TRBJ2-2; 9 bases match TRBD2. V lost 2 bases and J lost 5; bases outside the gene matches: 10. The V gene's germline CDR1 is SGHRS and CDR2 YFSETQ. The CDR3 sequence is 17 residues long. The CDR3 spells CASSFPASGEGTGELFF. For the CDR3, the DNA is TGCGCCAGCAGCTTCCCGGCTAGCGGGGAGGGGACCGGGGAGCTGTTTTTT.

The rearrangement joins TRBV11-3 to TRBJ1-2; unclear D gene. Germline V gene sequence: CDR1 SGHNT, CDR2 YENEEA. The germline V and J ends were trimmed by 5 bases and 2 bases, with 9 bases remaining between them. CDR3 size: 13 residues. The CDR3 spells CASSPQRNYGYTF. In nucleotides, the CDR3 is TGTGCCAGCAGCCCCCAGAGGAACTATGGCTACACCTTC. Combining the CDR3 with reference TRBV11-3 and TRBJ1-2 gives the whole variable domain EAGVVQSPRYKIIEKKQPVAFWCNPISGHNTLYWYLQNLGQGPELLIRYENEEAVDDSQLPKDRFSAERLKGVDSTLKIQPAELGDSAVYLCASSPQRNYGYTFGSGTRLTVV.

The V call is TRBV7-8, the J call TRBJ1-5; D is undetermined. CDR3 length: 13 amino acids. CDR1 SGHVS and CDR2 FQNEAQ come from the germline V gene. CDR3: CATRGGNDQPQHF. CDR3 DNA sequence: TGTGCTACGCGCGGCGGGAACGATCAGCCCCAGCATTTT.

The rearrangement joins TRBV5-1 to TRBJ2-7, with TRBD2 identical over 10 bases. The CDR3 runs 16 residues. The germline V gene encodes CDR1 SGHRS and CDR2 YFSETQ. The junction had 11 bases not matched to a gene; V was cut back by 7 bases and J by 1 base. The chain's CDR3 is CASAQAPAGGSYEQYF. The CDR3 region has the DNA TGCGCCAGCGCCCAAGCCCCAGCGGGAGGGTCCTACGAGCAGTACTTC.

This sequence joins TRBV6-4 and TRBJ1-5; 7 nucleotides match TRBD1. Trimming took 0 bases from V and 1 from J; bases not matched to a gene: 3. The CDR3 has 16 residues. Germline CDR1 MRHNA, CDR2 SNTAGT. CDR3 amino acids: CASSDSTGVSNQPQHF. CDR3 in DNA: TGTGCCAGCAGTGACTCTACAGGGGTGAGCAATCAGCCCCAGCATTTT.

In nucleotides, the CDR3 is TGTGCCAGCAGTTTAGTCACAGTGGATACGCAGTATTTT. This sequence encodes CASSLVTVDTQYF. This chain joins TRBV12-3 or TRBV12-4 and TRBJ2-3; D unclear. The CDR3 is 13 residues long. V lost 1 base, J lost 6 bases, and 8 bases lay in between.

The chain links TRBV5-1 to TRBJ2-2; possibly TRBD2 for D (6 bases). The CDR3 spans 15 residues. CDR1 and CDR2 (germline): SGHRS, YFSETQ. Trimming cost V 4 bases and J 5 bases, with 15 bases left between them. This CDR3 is CASSMGLVGTGELFF. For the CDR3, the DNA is TGCGCCAGCAGCATGGGACTCGTTGGAACCGGGGAGCTGTTTTTT.

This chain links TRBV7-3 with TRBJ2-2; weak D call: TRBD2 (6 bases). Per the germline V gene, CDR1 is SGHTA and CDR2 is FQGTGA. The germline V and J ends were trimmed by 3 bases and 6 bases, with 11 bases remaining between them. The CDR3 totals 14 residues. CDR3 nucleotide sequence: TGTGCCAGCAGCTTGGGTCCGGGGGCCGGGGAGCTGTTTTTT. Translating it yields CASSLGPGAGELFF.

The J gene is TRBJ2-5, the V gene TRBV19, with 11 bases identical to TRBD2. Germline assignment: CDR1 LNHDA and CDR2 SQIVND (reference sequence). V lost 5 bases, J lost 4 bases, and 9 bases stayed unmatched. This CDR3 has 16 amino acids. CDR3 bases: TGTGCCAGTAGTTTGTTAGCGGGGGGGCCCCCAGAGACCCAGTACTTC. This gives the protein CASSLLAGGPPETQYF.

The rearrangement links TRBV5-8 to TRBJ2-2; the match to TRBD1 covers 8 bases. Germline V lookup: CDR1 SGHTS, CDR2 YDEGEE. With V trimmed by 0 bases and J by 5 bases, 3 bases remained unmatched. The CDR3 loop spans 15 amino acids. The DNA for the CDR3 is TGTGCCAGCAGCTTGGGGACAGGGTGGACCGGGGAGCTGTTTTTT. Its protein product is CASSLGTGWTGELFF.

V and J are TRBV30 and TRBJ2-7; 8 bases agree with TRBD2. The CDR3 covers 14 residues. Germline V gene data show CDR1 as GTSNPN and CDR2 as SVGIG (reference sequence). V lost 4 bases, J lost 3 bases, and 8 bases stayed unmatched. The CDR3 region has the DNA TGTGCCTGGACCGAAGCGGGGGCCATCTACGAGCAGTACTTC. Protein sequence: CAWTEAGAIYEQYF.

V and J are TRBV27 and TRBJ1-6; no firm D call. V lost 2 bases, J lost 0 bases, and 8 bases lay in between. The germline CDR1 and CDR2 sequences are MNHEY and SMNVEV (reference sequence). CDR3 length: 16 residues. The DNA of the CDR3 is TGTGCCAGCAGTTTAGGGCGGGGCTCCTATAATTCACCCCTCCACTTT. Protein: CASSLGRGSYNSPLHF.